This is a list of T cell receptor beta chains from one sample in a study of cytomegalovirus exposure and HLA in healthy donors. Repertoires were generated with immunoSEQ multiplex PCR, while TCRdb's copy carries only in-frame clones and drops some. The sample has about 200,000 clones, approximately 82% seen once. The sample comprised PBMCs. These receptors all come from a woman aged 18-29 years in good health and CMV-seronegative. Each CDR3 is given without its conserved first and last residue. The D gene is left open where the match is weak. Some rows have no size entry. The others give once, few or many, or a class for an expanded clone.

.	.	TRBV10-3	AIRGYNSPLH
.	TRBD1	TRBV29-1	SVLEGTANTEAF
.	.	TRBV25-1	ASSGGLGANVLT
.	.	TRBV5-8	ASSLGFSGYGYT
.	.	TRBV28	ASSPAPSGPF
.	.	TRBV7-6	ASSPELNTEAF
few	.	TRBV30	ACLIQYEQY
.	.	TRBV7-8	ASSPTGADEHSNQPQH
.	.	TRBV19	ASHSPTDYGYT
once	.	TRBV30	AWTNGGGYYGYT
.	.	TRBV5-1	ASSLTPWADTQY
.	TRBD1	TRBV7-9	ASSAAPGGSGTEAF
.	.	TRBV2	ASRMSEANEQF
.	.	TRBV2	ASSGFAGERQPQH
.	.	TRBV7-8	ASSLGRMLNTDTQY
few	.	TRBV7-2	ASSFGAGTYEQY
once	TRBD2	TRBV4-1	ASSIRLAGALYEQF
.	.	TRBV5-1	ASSFLGGNTEAF
.	.	TRBV10-3	AISESTGDTYEQY
few	TRBD1	TRBV6-6	ASSIFGQGADTQY
.	.	TRBV11-3	ASSPTEVTGELF
once	TRBD2	TRBV30	AWRAGGPVNEQF
.	TRBD1	TRBV15	ATSRDGTGSPLH
.	.	TRBV2	ASRKGGEETQY
.	TRBD1	TRBV6-1	ASSWDRGSSYEQY
.	.	TRBV9	ASSVQDSTEAF
.	.	TRBV6-1	ASSVVTSSYNEQF
.	.	TRBV19	ASSRHRDNSPLH
.	TRBD1	TRBV30	AWSKDRYEQY
.	TRBD1	TRBV2	ASSGRGKSYEQY
.	TRBD1	TRBV7-3	ASSPQPTGVATEAF
once	TRBD1	TRBV2	ASGRQGSNEKLF
.	TRBD1	TRBV5-1	ASSPPLGTGDNEKLF
few	.	TRBV19	ASQGKVNTGELF
.	TRBD1	TRBV29-1	SVELKLTGGITYEQY
.	.	TRBV4-1	ASSQLVLLQETQY
.	TRBD1	TRBV7-9	ASSLVAGGEYGYT
.	TRBD1	TRBV30	AWSGQGIVHTDTQY
.	.	TRBV30	AWKSWASNYGYT
.	.	TRBV28	ASSKPGRGYTEAF
.	TRBD1	TRBV10-3	AISLPAGQGGGGLGDEQF